This record concerns one T cell receptor beta chain sequence. The PCR employed 60 Vbeta primers together with 13 Jbeta primers. Only in-frame clones appear in the TCRdb table, and some are missing; sequencing was by immunoSEQ multiplex PCR. The table shows some 130,000 clones, with 80% to 90% occurring only once. The J segment lost 4 bases and the V segment lost 4 bases, leaving 5 bases of the junction unmatched. The CDR3 covers 14 residues. CDR1 and CDR2 (germline): SGHNT, YYREEE (reference sequence). The data derive from a study of cytomegalovirus exposure and HLA in healthy donors. Specimen: PBMCs. This receptor was taken from a woman aged 25 to 39 in good health and CMV-seronegative. V gene TRBV5-4 combines with J gene TRBJ1-2, with 9 nucleotides matching TRBD1. The CDR3 bases are TGTGCCAGCAGCCAAACAGGGGGCGGCTATGGCTACACCTTC. It translates to CASSQTGGGYGYTF.